The clone carrying this T cell receptor beta chain was counted a few times. This record belongs to a study of T cells in Graves' hyperthyroidism and ophthalmopathy. TCR beta CDR3 sequences were amplified from RNA transcripts. The HTBI primer set drove a first-round RT-PCR of the TCR CDR3. TCRdb fed the multiplex PCR reads into MiXCR, producing one record per CDR3 protein. The sample yields some 570,000 distinct CDR3 sequences, 15% to 20% seen once. This CDR3 is 16 amino acids long. Trimming pared 4 bases from V and 1 base from J, leaving 14 bases between. Germline CDR1 and CDR2: LGHDT and YNNKEL (reference sequence).

The sample comprised blood. The chain couples TRBV3-1 to TRBJ1-5; unclear D gene. The clonotype originates from a woman under 30 with Graves' ophthalmopathy. CDR3 bases: TGTGCCAGCAGCCTCGGGAGCCTAGGGAGCAATCAGCCCCAGCATTTT. Translated: CASSLGSLGSNQPQHF.